The 17 T cell receptor beta chains below come from one sample, sequenced in a study of cytomegalovirus exposure and HLA in healthy donors. Primers for the PCR totalled 60 Vbeta and 13 Jbeta. Sequencing used immunoSEQ multiplex PCR; TCRdb keeps in-frame clones, though not all of them. The sample has about 160,000 clones, 84% seen once. Sequencing was done on a sample of PBMCs. The receptors shown here come from a man younger than 35 in good health and CMV-seronegative.

This sequence joins TRBV28 and TRBJ1-2, with D possibly TRBD1 on 5 matching bases. Trimming took 8 bases from V and 5 from J, leaving 15 bases between them. CDR1 is MDHEN, CDR2 SYDVKM, per germline. The CDR3 runs to 13 residues. The CDR3: CASRTQGGYGYTF. CDR3 in DNA: TGTGCCAGCCGAACCCAGGGAGGGTATGGCTACACCTTC.

The chain employs TRBV28 and TRBJ1-1; 11 positions agree with TRBD1. The V and J ends lost 2 bases and 4 bases, in that order; junction bases with no gene match: 6. The germline V gene has CDR1 MDHEN and CDR2 SYDVKM. This CDR3 spans 16 amino acids. The CDR3, as DNA: TGTGCCAGCAGTTTAGGGGGGGGGACAGGGGGCACTGAAGCTTTCTTT. This sequence encodes CASSLGGGTGGTEAFF.

V usage is TRBV5-1 and J usage is TRBJ1-1, with TRBD1 identical over 9 bases. J was trimmed by 2 bases and V by 0 bases; bases with no gene match: 2. This CDR3 contains 15 residues. From germline, CDR1 is SGHRS and CDR2 YFSETQ. CDR3 bases: TGCGCCAGCAGCTTGGGGACAGGGGTAAACACTGAAGCTTTCTTT. Translated: CASSLGTGVNTEAFF.

J is TRBJ1-6 and V is TRBV9; D may be TRBD1 (5 bases). The germline gives CDR1 SGDLS, CDR2 YYNGEE. The CDR3 loop spans 14 amino acids. V was cut by 4 bases and J by 10 bases, with 15 bases left in between. The CDR3 DNA reads TGTGCCAGCAGCCGAGGAGGGGAAGGATCACCCCTCCACTTT. Translation: CASSRGGEGSPLHF.

CDR3 in amino acids: CSARDRGRAYEQYF. The CDR3 nucleotides read TGCAGCGCGCGGGACAGGGGGCGCGCCTACGAGCAGTACTTC. The chain employs TRBV29-1 and TRBJ2-7, with TRBD1 identical over 12 bases. The CDR3 sequence is 14 residues long. The germline V gene has CDR1 SQVTM and CDR2 ANQGSEA. The V gene end was trimmed by 7 bases and the J gene end by 2 bases; junction bases not matched to a gene: 6.

This chain's CDR3 is CASSNQWGQGSAYEQYF. The CDR3, as DNA: TGTGCCAGCAGTAACCAGTGGGGGCAGGGATCAGCCTACGAGCAGTACTTC. The chain recombines TRBV28 with TRBJ2-7; tentative D call: TRBD1 (6 bases). The CDR3 spans 17 residues. V was clipped by 5 bases and J by 2 bases, with 22 bases between them. The V gene's germline CDR1 is MDHEN and CDR2 SYDVKM.

The chain uses TRBV28 and TRBJ2-1; D might be TRBD1 (6 bases). CDR1 and CDR2 (germline): MDHEN, SYDVKM. CDR3 length equals 14 residues. V lost 5 bases and J lost 9, with 17 bases in between. The CDR3: CASSPPVRGGEQFF. CDR3 coding DNA: TGTGCCAGCAGTCCCCCCGTGAGAGGGGGTGAGCAGTTCTTC.

The sample holds one count of this clone. This sample includes further DNA sequences coding for the same CDR3. The chain carries TRBV14 and TRBJ1-5, with 7 bases lining up with TRBD1. CDR1 and CDR2 from the germline V gene are SGHDN and FVKESK. V lost 3 bases to trimming and J lost 0 bases; unmatched junction nucleotides: 11. The CDR3 sequence is 18 residues long. CDR3 sequence: CASSQTGRGSFSNQPQHF. The CDR3 nucleotides read TGTGCCAGCAGCCAGACAGGGCGCGGGTCGTTTAGCAATCAGCCCCAGCATTTT.

V is TRBV27 and J is TRBJ2-7; perhaps TRBD2 as D (5 bases). The CDR3 totals 12 residues. Germline V gene sequence: CDR1 MNHEY, CDR2 SMNVEV (reference sequence). V lost 3 bases to trimming and J lost 5 bases, with 8 bases between them. CDR3 protein: CASSFGRDEQYF. CDR3 DNA: TGTGCCAGCAGTTTCGGGCGGGACGAGCAGTACTTC.

The V gene is TRBV7-9, the J gene TRBJ2-1, with a possible D match to TRBD2 (6 bases). Looked up from germline, CDR1 is SEHNR and CDR2 is FQNEAQ (reference sequence). The CDR3 sequence is 15 residues long. Deletions cut 3 bases from V and 6 bases from J, with 15 bases between. The CDR3 loop is CASSLGWDSGNEQFF. The CDR3 DNA is TGTGCCAGCAGCTTGGGGTGGGACTCCGGCAATGAGCAGTTCTTC.

This chain joins TRBV7-9 and TRBJ2-1; D unclear. Germline V gives CDR1 SEHNR, CDR2 FQNEAQ (reference sequence). V was clipped by 5 bases and J by 6 bases, with 5 bases between them. This CDR3 region has 11 residues. CDR3 protein: CASSLSNEQFF. For the CDR3, the DNA is TGTGCCAGCAGCCTTAGCAATGAGCAGTTCTTC.

This chain connects TRBV4-1 to TRBJ2-1, with 11 positions matching TRBD2. Per the germline V gene, CDR1 is MGHRA and CDR2 is YSYEKL. The CDR3 is 16 residues long. The V gene end was trimmed by 6 bases and the J gene end by 3 bases; junction bases not matched to a gene: 7. The CDR3 region is CASSFIAGGNYNEQFF. The CDR3 DNA reads as TGCGCCAGCAGTTTTATAGCGGGGGGGAACTACAATGAGCAGTTCTTC.

The chain joins TRBV6-5 to TRBJ2-1, with D maybe TRBD2 (6 bases). The CDR3 consists of 15 residues. The V gene's germline CDR1 is MNHEY and CDR2 SVGAGI. Trimming left V 7 bases short and J 3 bases short, with 16 bases between. The CDR3 nucleotides read TGTGCCAGCACCGAGGGTTTGGGGGGCTACAATGAGCAGTTCTTC. Protein sequence: CASTEGLGGYNEQFF.

The CDR3 is CASSRAGTALPGELFF. CDR3 DNA: TGTGCCAGTAGTAGGGCCGGGACAGCACTACCCGGGGAGCTGTTTTTT. The rearrangement links TRBV19 to TRBJ2-2, with 7 bases lining up with TRBD1. Germline V gene data show CDR1 as LNHDA and CDR2 as SQIVND (reference sequence). V lost 4 bases, J lost 6 bases, and 11 bases stayed unmatched. This CDR3 spans 16 amino acids.

This chain connects TRBV4-2 to TRBJ2-3, with 11 positions matching TRBD2. CDR3 length equals 17 residues. Germline CDR1 LGHNA, CDR2 YNFKEQ. Trimming cost V 1 base and J 5 bases; bases outside gene matches: 8. In nucleotides, the CDR3 is TGTGCCAGCAGCCAAGCATTAGCGGGGGGGCCGGGAGATACGCAGTATTTT. This translates into CASSQALAGGPGDTQYF.

The rearrangement joins TRBV6-5 to TRBJ1-2; D uncertain. Deletions cut 6 bases from V and 1 base from J, with 9 bases between. Germline V lookup: CDR1 MNHEY, CDR2 SVGAGI. The CDR3 sequence is 13 residues long. CDR3 amino acids: CASRRRVNYGYTF. The CDR3 DNA follows: TGTGCCAGCAGGAGACGGGTTAACTATGGCTACACCTTC.

The chain has TRBV5-1 and TRBJ2-7; 14 bases are a match to TRBD2. The V gene's germline CDR1 is SGHRS and CDR2 YFSETQ. This CDR3 spans 16 amino acids. J gave up 6 bases and V 5 bases, and 10 bases lay outside the gene matches. CDR3 bases: TGCGCCAGCAGTCCCGGGACTAGCGGGAGTCTAACCGAGCAGTACTTC. It specifies CASSPGTSGSLTEQYF. Filled out from reference TRBV5-1 and TRBJ2-7, the complete variable domain reads KAGVTQTPRYLIKTRGQQVTLSCSPISGHRSVSWYQQTPGQGLQFLFEYFSETQRNKGNFPGRFSGRQFSNSRSEMNVSTLELGDSALYLCASSPGTSGSLTEQYFGPGTRLTVT.